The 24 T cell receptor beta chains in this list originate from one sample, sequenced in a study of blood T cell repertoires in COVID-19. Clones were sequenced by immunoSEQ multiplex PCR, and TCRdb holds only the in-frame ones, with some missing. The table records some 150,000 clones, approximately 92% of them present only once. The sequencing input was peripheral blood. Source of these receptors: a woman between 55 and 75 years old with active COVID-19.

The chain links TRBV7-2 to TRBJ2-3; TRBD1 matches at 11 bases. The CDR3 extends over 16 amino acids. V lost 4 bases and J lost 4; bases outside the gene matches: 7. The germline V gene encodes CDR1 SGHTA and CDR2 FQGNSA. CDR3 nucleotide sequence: TGTGCCAGCAGCTCCCAGCCGGGACAGGGGGCAGATACGCAGTATTTT. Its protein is CASSSQPGQGADTQYF.

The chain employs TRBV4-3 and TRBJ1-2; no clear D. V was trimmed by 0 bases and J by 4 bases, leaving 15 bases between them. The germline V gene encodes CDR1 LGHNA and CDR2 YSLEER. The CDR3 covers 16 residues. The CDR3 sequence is CASSQDLLEVGYGYTF. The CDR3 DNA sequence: TGCGCCAGCAGCCAAGATCTCTTAGAGGTCGGCTATGGCTACACCTTC.

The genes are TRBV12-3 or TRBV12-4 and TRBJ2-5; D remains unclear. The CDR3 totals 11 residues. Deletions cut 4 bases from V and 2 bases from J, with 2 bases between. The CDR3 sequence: CASSSQETQYF. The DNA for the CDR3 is TGTGCCAGCAGTTCTCAAGAGACCCAGTACTTC.

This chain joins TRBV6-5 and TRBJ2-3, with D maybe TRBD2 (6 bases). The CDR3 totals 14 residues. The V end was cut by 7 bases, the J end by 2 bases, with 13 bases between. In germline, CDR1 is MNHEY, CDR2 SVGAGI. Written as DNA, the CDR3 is TGTGCCAGCATTCGCGCGGGATCCACAGATACGCAGTATTTT. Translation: CASIRAGSTDTQYF.

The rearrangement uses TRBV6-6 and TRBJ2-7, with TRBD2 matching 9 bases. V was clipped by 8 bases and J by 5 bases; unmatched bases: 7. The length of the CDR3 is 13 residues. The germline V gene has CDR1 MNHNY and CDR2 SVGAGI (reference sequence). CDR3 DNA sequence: TGTGCCAGCCGTCTAGCGGGACTGGACGAGCAGTACTTC. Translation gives CASRLAGLDEQYF.

The CDR3 here is CASSLDPYNTEAFF. The CDR3 coding sequence is TGTGCCAGCAGCTTAGATCCGTATAACACTGAAGCTTTCTTT. The chain recombines TRBV7-9 with TRBJ1-1, with no clear D. The V and J ends lost 1 base and 2 bases respectively, with 8 bases between them. From germline, CDR1 is SEHNR and CDR2 FQNEAQ (reference sequence). The CDR3 covers 14 residues.

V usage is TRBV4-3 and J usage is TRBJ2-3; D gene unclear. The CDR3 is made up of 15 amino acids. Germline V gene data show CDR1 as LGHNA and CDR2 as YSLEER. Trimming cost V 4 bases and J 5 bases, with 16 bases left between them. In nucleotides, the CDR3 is TGCGCCAGCAGCCCCAAATTGTTGGGCCAAGATACGCAGTATTTT. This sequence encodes CASSPKLLGQDTQYF.

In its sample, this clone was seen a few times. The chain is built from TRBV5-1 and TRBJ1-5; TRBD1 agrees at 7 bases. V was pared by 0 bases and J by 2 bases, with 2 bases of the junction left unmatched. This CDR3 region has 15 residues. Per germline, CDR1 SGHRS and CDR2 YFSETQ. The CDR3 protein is CASSLDGQGNQPQHF. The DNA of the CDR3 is TGCGCCAGCAGCTTGGATGGACAGGGCAATCAGCCCCAGCATTTT.

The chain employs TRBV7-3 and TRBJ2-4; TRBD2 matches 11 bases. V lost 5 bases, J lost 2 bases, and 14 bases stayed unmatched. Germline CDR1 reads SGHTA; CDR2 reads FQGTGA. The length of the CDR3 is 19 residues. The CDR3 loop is CASSQGGSGRADTKNIQYF. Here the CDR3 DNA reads TGTGCCAGCAGCCAGGGGGGTAGCGGGAGGGCCGATACCAAAAACATTCAGTACTTC.

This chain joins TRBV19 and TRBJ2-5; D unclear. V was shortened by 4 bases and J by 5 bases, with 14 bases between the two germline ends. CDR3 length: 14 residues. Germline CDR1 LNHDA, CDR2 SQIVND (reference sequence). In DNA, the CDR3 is TGTGCCAGTAGTACCAGACGGGTTGGGGAGACCCAGTACTTC. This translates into CASSTRRVGETQYF.

CDR3 coding DNA: TGTGCCAGCAGCCAAGTGCCCGGGACTGGGGGGAATGAGCAGTTCTTC. Protein: CASSQVPGTGGNEQFF. This chain connects TRBV4-2 to TRBJ2-1; D perhaps matches TRBD2 (6 bases). With 1 base removed from V and 7 bases from J, the gap between germline ends came to 17 bases. Germline V CDR1 and CDR2: LGHNA, YNFKEQ. This CDR3 has 16 amino acids.

The CDR3 DNA sequence: TGTGCCAGTAGTATAGCGTCGGAGCAGTACTTC. Translated: CASSIASEQYF. This chain uses TRBV19 with TRBJ2-7, with D uncertain. CDR1 is LNHDA and CDR2 is SQIVND in the germline V gene (reference sequence). V lost 1 base and J 7 bases, leaving 5 bases between the germline ends. The CDR3 is 11 amino acids.

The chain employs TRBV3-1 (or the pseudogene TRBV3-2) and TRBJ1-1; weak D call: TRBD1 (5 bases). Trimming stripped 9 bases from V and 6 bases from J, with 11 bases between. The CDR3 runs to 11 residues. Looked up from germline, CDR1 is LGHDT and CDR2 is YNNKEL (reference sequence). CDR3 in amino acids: CASARGAEAFF. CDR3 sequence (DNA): TGTGCCAGTGCACGGGGGGCTGAAGCTTTCTTT.

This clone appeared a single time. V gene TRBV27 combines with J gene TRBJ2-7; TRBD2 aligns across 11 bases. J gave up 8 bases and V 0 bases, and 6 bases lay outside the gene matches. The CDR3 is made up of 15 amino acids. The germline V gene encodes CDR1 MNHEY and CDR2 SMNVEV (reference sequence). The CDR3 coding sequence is TGTGCCAGCAGTTTATCGTCTAGCGGGAGGAGACAGCAGTACTTC. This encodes CASSLSSSGRRQQYF.

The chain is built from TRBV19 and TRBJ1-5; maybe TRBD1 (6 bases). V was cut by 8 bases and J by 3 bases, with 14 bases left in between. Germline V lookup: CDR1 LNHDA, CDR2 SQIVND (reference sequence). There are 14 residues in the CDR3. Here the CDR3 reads CASQVQGINQPQHF. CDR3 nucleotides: TGTGCCAGTCAGGTACAGGGTATCAATCAGCCCCAGCATTTT.

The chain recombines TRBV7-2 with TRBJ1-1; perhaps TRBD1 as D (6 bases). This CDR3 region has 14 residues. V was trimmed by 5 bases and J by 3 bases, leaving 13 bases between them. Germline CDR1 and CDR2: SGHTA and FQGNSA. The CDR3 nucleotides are TGTGCCAGCAGCCTACAGGGTGGGGACACTGAAGCTTTCTTT. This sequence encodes CASSLQGGDTEAFF.

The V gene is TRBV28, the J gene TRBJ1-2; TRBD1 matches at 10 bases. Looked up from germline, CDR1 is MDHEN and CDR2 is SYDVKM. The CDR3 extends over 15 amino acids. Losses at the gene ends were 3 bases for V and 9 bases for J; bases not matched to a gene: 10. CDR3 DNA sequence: TGTGCCAGCAGTTTGGACGGGACAGGGGAATGGCGCTACACCTTC. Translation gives CASSLDGTGEWRYTF.

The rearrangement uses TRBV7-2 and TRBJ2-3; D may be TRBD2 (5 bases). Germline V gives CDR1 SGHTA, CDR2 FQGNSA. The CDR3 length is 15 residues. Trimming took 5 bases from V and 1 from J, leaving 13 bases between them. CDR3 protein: CASSPAGFRTDTQYF. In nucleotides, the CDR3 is TGTGCCAGCAGCCCCGCGGGCTTCCGCACAGATACGCAGTATTTT.

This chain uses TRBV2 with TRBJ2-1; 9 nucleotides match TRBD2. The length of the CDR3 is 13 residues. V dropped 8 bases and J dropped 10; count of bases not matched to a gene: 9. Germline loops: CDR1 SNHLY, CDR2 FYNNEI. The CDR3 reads CASGGTSSKEQFF. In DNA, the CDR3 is TGTGCCAGCGGAGGGACTAGCAGCAAGGAGCAGTTCTTC.

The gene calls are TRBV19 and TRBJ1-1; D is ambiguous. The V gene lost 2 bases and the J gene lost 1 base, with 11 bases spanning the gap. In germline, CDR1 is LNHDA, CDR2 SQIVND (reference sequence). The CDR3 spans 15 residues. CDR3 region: CASSISLGGNTEAFF. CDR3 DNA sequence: TGTGCCAGTAGTATATCGTTAGGAGGGAACACTGAAGCTTTCTTT.

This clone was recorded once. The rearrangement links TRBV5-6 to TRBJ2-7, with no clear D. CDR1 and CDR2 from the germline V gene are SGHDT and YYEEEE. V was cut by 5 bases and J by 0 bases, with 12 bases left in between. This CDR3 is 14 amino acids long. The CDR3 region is CASSSQYSSYEQYF. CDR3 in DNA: TGTGCCAGCAGTTCGCAATACAGCTCCTACGAGCAGTACTTC.

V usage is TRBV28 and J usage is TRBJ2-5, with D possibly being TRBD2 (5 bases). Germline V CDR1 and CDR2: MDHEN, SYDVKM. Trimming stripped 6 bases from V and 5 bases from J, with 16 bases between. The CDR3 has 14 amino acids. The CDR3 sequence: CASRAYPTGETQYF. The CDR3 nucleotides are TGTGCCAGCAGGGCTTACCCCACGGGGGAGACCCAGTACTTC.

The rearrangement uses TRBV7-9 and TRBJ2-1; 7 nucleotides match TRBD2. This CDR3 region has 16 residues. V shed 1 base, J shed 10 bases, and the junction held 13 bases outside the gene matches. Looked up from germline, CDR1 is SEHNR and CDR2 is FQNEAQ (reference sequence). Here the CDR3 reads CASSLEGASGRREQFF. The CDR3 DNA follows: TGTGCCAGCAGCTTAGAAGGGGCTAGCGGTCGCCGGGAGCAGTTCTTC.

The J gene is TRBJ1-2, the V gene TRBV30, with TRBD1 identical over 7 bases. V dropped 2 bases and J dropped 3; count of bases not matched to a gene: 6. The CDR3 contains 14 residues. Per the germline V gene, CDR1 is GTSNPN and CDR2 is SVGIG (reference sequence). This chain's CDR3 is CAWSPFRGYYGYTF. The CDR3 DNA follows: TGTGCCTGGAGTCCCTTCAGGGGGTACTATGGCTACACCTTC.